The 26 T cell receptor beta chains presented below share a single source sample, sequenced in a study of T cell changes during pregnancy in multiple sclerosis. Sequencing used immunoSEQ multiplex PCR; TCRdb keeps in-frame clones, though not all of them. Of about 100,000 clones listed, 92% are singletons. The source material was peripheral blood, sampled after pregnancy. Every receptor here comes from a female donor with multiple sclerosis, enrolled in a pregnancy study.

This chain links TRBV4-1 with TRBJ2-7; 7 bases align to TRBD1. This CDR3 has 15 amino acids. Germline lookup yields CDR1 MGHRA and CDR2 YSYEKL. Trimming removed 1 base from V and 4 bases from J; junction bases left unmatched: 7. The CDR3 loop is CASSQVEGGQYEQYF. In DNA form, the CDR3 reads TGCGCCAGCAGCCAAGTCGAAGGGGGCCAGTACGAGCAGTACTTC.

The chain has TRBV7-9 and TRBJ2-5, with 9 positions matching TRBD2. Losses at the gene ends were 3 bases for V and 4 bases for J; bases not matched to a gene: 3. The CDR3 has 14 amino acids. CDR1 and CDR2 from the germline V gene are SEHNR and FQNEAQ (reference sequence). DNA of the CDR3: TGTGCCAGCAGCTTGCTAGCGGGGAGAGAGACCCAGTACTTC. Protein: CASSLLAGRETQYF. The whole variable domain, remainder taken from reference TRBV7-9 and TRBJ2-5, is DTGVSQNPRHKITKRGQNVTFRCDPISEHNRLYWYRQTLGQGPEFLTYFQNEAQLEKSRLLSDRFSAERPKGSFSTLEIQRTEQGDSAMYLCASSLLAGRETQYFGPGTRLLVL.

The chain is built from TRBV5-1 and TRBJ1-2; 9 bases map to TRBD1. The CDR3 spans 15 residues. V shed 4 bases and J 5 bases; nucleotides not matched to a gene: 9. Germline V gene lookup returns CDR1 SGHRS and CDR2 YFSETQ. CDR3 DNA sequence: TGCGCCAGCAGCCCGGGGCCCGGGACAGGGTATGGCTACACCTTC. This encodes CASSPGPGTGYGYTF.

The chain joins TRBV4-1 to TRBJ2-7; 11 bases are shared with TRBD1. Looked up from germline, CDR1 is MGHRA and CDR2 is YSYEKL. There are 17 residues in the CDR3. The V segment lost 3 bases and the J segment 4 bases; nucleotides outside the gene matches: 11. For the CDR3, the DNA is TGCGCCAGCAGCCATTTGTCCGGGACAGGGGGGGAGTACGAGCAGTACTTC. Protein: CASSHLSGTGGEYEQYF.

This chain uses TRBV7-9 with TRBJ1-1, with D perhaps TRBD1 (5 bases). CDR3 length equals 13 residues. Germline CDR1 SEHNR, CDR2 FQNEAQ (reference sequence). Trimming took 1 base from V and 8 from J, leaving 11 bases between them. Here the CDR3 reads CASSLGGQGEAFF. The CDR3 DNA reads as TGTGCCAGCAGCTTAGGAGGCCAGGGAGAAGCTTTCTTT. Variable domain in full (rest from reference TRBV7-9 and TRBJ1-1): DTGVSQNPRHKITKRGQNVTFRCDPISEHNRLYWYRQTLGQGPEFLTYFQNEAQLEKSRLLSDRFSAERPKGSFSTLEIQRTEQGDSAMYLCASSLGGQGEAFFGQGTRLTVV.

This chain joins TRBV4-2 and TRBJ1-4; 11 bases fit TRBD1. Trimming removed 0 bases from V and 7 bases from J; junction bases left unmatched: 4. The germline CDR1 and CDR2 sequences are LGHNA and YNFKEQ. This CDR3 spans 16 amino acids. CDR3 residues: CASSQETGTGGEKLFF. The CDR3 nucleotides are TGTGCCAGCAGCCAAGAGACCGGGACAGGGGGTGAAAAACTGTTTTTT.

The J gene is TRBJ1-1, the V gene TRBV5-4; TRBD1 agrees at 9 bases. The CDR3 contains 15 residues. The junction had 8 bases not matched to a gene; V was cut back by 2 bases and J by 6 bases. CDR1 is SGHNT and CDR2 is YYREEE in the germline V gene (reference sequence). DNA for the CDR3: TGTGCCAGCAGCTTACAGGGGGCGGAAAGTGCTGAAGCTTTCTTT. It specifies CASSLQGAESAEAFF. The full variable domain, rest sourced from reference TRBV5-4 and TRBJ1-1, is ETGVTQSPTHLIKTRGQQVTLRCSSQSGHNTVSWYQQALGQGPQFIFQYYREEENGRGNFPPRFSGLQFPNYSSELNVNALELDDSALYLCASSLQGAESAEAFFGQGTRLTVV.

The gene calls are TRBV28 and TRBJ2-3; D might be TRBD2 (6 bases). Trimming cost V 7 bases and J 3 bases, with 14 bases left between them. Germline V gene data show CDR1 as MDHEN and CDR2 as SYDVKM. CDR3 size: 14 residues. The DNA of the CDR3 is TGTGCCAGCACCCACGGGAGTCTAACAGATACGCAGTATTTT. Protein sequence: CASTHGSLTDTQYF. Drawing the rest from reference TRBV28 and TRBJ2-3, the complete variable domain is DVKVTQSSRYLVKRTGEKVFLECVQDMDHENMFWYRQDPGLGLRLIYFSYDVKMKEKGDIPEGYSVSREKKERFSLILESASTNQTSMYLCASTHGSLTDTQYFGPGTRLTVL.

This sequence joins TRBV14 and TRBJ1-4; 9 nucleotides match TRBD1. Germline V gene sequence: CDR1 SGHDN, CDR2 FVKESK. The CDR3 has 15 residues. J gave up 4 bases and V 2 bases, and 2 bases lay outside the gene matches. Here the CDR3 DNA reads TGTGCCAGCAGCCAACGGACAGGGGTTAATGAAAAACTGTTTTTT. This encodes CASSQRTGVNEKLFF.

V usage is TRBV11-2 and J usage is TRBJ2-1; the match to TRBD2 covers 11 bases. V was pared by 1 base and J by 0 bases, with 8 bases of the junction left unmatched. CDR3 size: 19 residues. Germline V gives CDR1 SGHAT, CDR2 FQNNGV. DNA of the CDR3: TGTGCCAGCAGCTTAGGGGGACTAGCGGCAATTAGCTCCTACAATGAGCAGTTCTTC. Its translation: CASSLGGLAAISSYNEQFF.

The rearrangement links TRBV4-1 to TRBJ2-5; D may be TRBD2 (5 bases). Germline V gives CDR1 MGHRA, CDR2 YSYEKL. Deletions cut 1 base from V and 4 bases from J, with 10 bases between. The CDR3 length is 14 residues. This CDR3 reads CASSQAGSVETQYF. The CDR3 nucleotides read TGCGCCAGCAGCCAAGCGGGGTCTGTAGAGACCCAGTACTTC.

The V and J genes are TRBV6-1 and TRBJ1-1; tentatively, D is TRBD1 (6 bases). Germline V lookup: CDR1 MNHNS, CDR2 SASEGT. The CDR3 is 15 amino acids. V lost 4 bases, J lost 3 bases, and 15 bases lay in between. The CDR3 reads CASSVKQGLDTEAFF. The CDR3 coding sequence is TGTGCCAGCAGTGTAAAGCAGGGGCTGGACACTGAAGCTTTCTTT.

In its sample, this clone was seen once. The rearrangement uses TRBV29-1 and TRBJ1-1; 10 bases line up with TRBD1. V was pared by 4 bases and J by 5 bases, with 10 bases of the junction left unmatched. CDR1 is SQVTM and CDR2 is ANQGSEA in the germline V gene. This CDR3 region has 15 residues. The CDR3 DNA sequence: TGCAGCGTTGGAGGGACAGGGGCCGTGAGGACTGAAGCTTTCTTT. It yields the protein CSVGGTGAVRTEAFF.

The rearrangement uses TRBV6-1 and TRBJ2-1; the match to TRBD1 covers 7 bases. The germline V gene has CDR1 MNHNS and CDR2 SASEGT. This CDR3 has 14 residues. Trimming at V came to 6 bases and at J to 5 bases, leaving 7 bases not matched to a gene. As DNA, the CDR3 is TGTGCCAGCAGATACAGGGACAGCAACAATGAGCAGTTCTTC. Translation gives CASRYRDSNNEQFF.

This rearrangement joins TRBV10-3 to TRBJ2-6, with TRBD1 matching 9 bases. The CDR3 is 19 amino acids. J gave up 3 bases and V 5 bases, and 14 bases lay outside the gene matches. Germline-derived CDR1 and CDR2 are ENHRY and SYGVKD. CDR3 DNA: TGTGCCATCAGTCAATTGAAGACAGGGGGGGGAGGTGGGGCCAACGTCCTGACTTTC. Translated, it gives CAISQLKTGGGGGANVLTF.

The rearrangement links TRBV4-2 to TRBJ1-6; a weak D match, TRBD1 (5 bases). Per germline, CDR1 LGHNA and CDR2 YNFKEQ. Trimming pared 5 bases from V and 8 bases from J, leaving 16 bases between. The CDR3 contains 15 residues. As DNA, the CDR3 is TGTGCCAGCAGCTCCCGACAGCAAGGTGATTCACCCCTCCACTTT. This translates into CASSSRQQGDSPLHF.

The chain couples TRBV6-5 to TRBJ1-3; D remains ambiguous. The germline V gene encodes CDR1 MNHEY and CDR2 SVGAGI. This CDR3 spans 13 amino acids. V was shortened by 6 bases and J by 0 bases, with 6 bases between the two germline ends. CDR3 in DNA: TGTGCCAGCAGATCCCTCTCTGGAAACACCATATATTTT. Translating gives CASRSLSGNTIYF.

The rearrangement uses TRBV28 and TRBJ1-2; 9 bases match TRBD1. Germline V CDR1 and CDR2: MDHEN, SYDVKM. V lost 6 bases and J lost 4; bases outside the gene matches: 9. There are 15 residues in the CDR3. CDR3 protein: CASRHDRGVTYGYTF. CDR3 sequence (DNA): TGTGCCAGCAGACACGACAGGGGGGTCACCTATGGCTACACCTTC.

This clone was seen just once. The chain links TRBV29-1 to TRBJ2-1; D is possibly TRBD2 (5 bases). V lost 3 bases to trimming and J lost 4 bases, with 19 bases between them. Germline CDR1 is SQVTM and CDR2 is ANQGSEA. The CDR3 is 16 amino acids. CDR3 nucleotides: TGCAGCGTTGACGGACTCCTAGTTACTGAATACAATGAGCAGTTCTTC. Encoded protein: CSVDGLLVTEYNEQFF.

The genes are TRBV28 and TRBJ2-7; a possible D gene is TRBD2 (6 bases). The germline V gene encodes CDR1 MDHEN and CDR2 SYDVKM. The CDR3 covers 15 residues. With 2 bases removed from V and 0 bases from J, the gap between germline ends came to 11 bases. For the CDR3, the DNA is TGTGCCAGCAGTTTAGGCGGGGAGAGCTCCTACGAGCAGTACTTC. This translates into CASSLGGESSYEQYF.

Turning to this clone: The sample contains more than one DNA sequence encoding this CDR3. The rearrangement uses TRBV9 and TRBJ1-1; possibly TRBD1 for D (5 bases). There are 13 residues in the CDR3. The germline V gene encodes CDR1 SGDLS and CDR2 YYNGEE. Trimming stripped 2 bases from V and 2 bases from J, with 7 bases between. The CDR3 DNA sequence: TGTGCCAGCAGCGTTGACAGAAACACTGAAGCTTTCTTT. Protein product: CASSVDRNTEAFF. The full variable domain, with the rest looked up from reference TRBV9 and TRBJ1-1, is DSGVTQTPKHLITATGQRVTLRCSPRSGDLSVYWYQQSLDQGLQFLIQYYNGEERAKGNILERFSAQQFPDLHSELNLSSLELGDSALYFCASSVDRNTEAFFGQGTRLTVV.

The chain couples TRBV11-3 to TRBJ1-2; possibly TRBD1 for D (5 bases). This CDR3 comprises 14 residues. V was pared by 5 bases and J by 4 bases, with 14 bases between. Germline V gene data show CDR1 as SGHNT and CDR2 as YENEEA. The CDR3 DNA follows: TGTGCCAGCAGCCCTGGGACGGGACTCTATGGCTACACCTTC. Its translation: CASSPGTGLYGYTF.

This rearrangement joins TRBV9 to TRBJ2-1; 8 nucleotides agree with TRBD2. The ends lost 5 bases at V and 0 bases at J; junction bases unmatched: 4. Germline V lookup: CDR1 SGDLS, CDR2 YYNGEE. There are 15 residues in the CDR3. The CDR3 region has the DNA TGTGCCAGCAGTAGCGGGACGAGCTCCTACAATGAGCAGTTCTTC. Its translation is CASSSGTSSYNEQFF.

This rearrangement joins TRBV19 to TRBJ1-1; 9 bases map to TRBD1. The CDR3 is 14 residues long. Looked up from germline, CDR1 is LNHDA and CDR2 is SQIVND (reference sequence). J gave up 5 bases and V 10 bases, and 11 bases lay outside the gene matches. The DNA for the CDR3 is TGTGCCACCGCCCCACAGGGGGCAGGGACTGAAGCTTTCTTT. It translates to CATAPQGAGTEAFF.

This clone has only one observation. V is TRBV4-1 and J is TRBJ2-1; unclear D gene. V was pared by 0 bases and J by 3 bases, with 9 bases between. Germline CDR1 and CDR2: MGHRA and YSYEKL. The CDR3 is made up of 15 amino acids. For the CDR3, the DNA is TGCGCCAGCAGCCAAGACTACCTCAACTACAATGAGCAGTTCTTC. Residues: CASSQDYLNYNEQFF.

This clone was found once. For the CDR3, the DNA is TGTGCCAGCAGCCTACAGGGCCCTAATTCACCCCTCCACTTT. Its protein product is CASSLQGPNSPLHF. V is TRBV28 and J is TRBJ1-6; weak D call: TRBD1 (6 bases). The CDR3 runs 14 residues. Germline CDR1 is MDHEN and CDR2 is SYDVKM. Between the trimmed V and J ends, which lost 6 bases and 6 bases, there was a span of 12 bases. Full variable domain (outside the CDR3, taken from reference TRBV28 and TRBJ1-6): DVKVTQSSRYLVKRTGEKVFLECVQDMDHENMFWYRQDPGLGLRLIYFSYDVKMKEKGDIPEGYSVSREKKERFSLILESASTNQTSMYLCASSLQGPNSPLHFGNGTRLTVT.